The 21 T cell receptor beta chains reported below all come from one sample, sequenced in a study of shared clonotypes between healthy human individuals. Data came from immunoSEQ multiplex PCR; TCRdb stores just in-frame clones and leaves some out. The table includes roughly 410,000 clones, around 96% detected once. Sequencing was carried out using memory CD8+ T cells sorted from blood. The subset: CD45RO+ cells pooled with CCR7-negative TemRA cells. These receptors were collected from a man between 25 and 39 years old in good health.

This clone was detected once. V is TRBV28 and J is TRBJ2-7, with 9 positions matching TRBD1. Germline V lookup: CDR1 MDHEN, CDR2 SYDVKM. The CDR3 has 13 residues. After removal of 4 bases from V and 2 bases from J, the junction contained 0 bases not matched to a gene. The chain's CDR3 is CASSYRGPYEQYF. CDR3 coding DNA: TGTGCCAGCAGTTACAGGGGGCCCTACGAGCAGTACTTC.

V is TRBV30 and J is TRBJ2-5; D not certain. In germline, CDR1 is GTSNPN, CDR2 SVGIG (reference sequence). This CDR3 comprises 14 residues. V was shortened by 0 bases and J by 1 base, with 9 bases between the two germline ends. CDR3: CAWSVLQVQETQYF. For the CDR3, the DNA is TGTGCCTGGAGTGTACTCCAGGTCCAAGAGACCCAGTACTTC. Drawing the rest from reference TRBV30 and TRBJ2-5, the complete variable domain is SQTIHQWPATLVQPVGSPLSLECTVEGTSNPNLYWYRQAAGRGLQLLFYSVGIGQISSEVPQNLSASRPQDRQFILSSKKLLLSDSGFYLCAWSVLQVQETQYFGPGTRLLVL.

The genes are TRBV19 and TRBJ1-2, with TRBD1 identical over 10 bases. Germline-derived CDR1 and CDR2 are LNHDA and SQIVND (reference sequence). V lost 5 bases, J lost 4 bases, and 4 bases stayed unmatched. The CDR3 totals 14 residues. The chain's CDR3 is CASSPRDRGYGYTF. The DNA for the CDR3 is TGTGCCAGTAGTCCCCGGGACAGGGGCTATGGCTACACCTTC.

On this clone: A junction boundary mismatches the germline segment, possibly from a read error. This chain links TRBV7-7 with TRBJ2-1; weak D call: TRBD1 (5 bases). The length of the CDR3 is 14 residues. Germline V lookup: CDR1 SSHAT, CDR2 FNYEAQ (reference sequence). The CDR3 DNA reads as TGTGCTAGCAGCCCAAGACAGTCTTACAATGAGCAGTTCTTC. Amino acids: CASSPRQSYNEQFF.

The chain has TRBV19 and TRBJ1-5; D is unresolved. This CDR3 contains 12 residues. Germline V lookup: CDR1 LNHDA, CDR2 SQIVND (reference sequence). Trimming took off 5 bases at V and 11 bases at J, with 13 bases between the two ends. The CDR3 bases are TGTGCCAGTAGTCCATCGACTTGGGCCCAGCATTTT. This codes for CASSPSTWAQHF.

The chain has TRBV30 and TRBJ2-7; tentative D call: TRBD1 (5 bases). The CDR3 loop spans 11 amino acids. V was pared by 0 bases and J by 13 bases, with 13 bases between. Germline V gene sequence: CDR1 GTSNPN, CDR2 SVGIG (reference sequence). CDR3 in amino acids: CAWSVKTETYF. CDR3 sequence (DNA): TGTGCCTGGAGTGTAAAGACAGAGACTTACTTC.

The rearrangement links TRBV7-2 to TRBJ1-4, with TRBD1 as a possible D gene (5 bases). Trimming cost V 4 bases and J 2 bases, with 14 bases left between them. This CDR3 is 16 amino acids long. Germline V lookup: CDR1 SGHTA, CDR2 FQGNSA. The CDR3 bases are TGTGCCAGCAGCTCCCTCGCCGGGGCCACTAATGAAAAACTGTTTTTT. It is translated as CASSSLAGATNEKLFF. Based on the CDR3 plus reference TRBV7-2 and TRBJ1-4, the full variable domain is GAGVSQSPSNKVTEKGKDVELRCDPISGHTALYWYRQSLGQGLEFLIYFQGNSAPDKSGLPSDRFSAERTGGSVSTLTIQRTQQEDSAVYLCASSSLAGATNEKLFFGSGTQLSVL.

V gene TRBV21-1 combines with J gene TRBJ2-3; the table calls TRBD1, which could not be checked here. TRBV21-1 represents a pseudogene. The CDR3 runs 15 residues. CDR3 coding DNA: TGTGCCAGCAGCACTACCCCGACAGGGGCAGATACGCAGTATTTT. This codes for CASSTTPTGADTQYF.

The rearrangement joins TRBV2 to TRBJ2-7, with 7 positions matching TRBD1. This CDR3 has 13 amino acids. In germline, CDR1 is SNHLY, CDR2 FYNNEI. Trimming cost V 7 bases and J 4 bases; bases outside gene matches: 7. The CDR3 DNA reads TGTGCCAGCACAGGCAGGGGGTCTTACGAGCAGTACTTC. It is translated as CASTGRGSYEQYF.

This clone was picked up one time. The rearrangement uses TRBV6-1 and TRBJ2-5; possibly TRBD1 or TRBD2 for D (6 bases each). Trimming pared 7 bases from V and 5 bases from J, leaving 14 bases between. The V gene's germline CDR1 is MNHNS and CDR2 SASEGT. There are 13 residues in the CDR3. CDR3 bases: TGTGCCAGCACGCTTCTAGGGGGGGAGACCCAGTACTTC. Translated: CASTLLGGETQYF.

The chain couples TRBV5-1 to TRBJ2-3, with 7 bases identical to TRBD1. Germline V gene data show CDR1 as SGHRS and CDR2 as YFSETQ. Germline trimming cut 3 bases from V and 0 bases from J; bases unmatched to any gene: 4. This CDR3 comprises 15 residues. The CDR3 region is CASSWRQGSTDTQYF. In DNA form, the CDR3 reads TGCGCCAGCAGCTGGAGACAGGGAAGCACAGATACGCAGTATTTT.

J is TRBJ1-1 and V is TRBV14, with D maybe TRBD1 (5 bases). CDR1 SGHDN and CDR2 FVKESK come from the germline V gene. The CDR3 extends over 15 amino acids. V gave up 4 bases and J gave up 3 bases, with 15 bases separating them. The CDR3 DNA follows: TGTGCCAGCAGCCTAAGGCCAGGGTGGGACACTGAAGCTTTCTTT. This encodes CASSLRPGWDTEAFF.

V is TRBV9 and J is TRBJ2-3; maybe TRBD2 (6 bases). V lost 3 bases and J 0 bases, leaving 11 bases between the germline ends. Germline V gene lookup returns CDR1 SGDLS and CDR2 YYNGEE. The CDR3 length is 15 residues. CDR3 loop: CASSEAGVSTDTQYF. Written as DNA, the CDR3 is TGTGCCAGCAGCGAAGCGGGTGTTAGCACAGATACGCAGTATTTT.

The J gene is TRBJ1-1, the V gene TRBV7-9; D is unresolved. The CDR3 covers 14 residues. The V end was cut by 0 bases, the J end by 3 bases, with 8 bases between. Germline V gene lookup returns CDR1 SEHNR and CDR2 FQNEAQ (reference sequence). The CDR3 DNA reads as TGTGCCAGCAGCTTAGCGGACCTATACACTGAAGCTTTCTTT. Its translation is CASSLADLYTEAFF.

J is TRBJ1-5 and V is TRBV28; maybe TRBD1 (5 bases). The V end was cut by 3 bases, the J end by 5 bases, with 23 bases between. The CDR3 contains 18 residues. CDR1 is MDHEN and CDR2 is SYDVKM in the germline V gene. CDR3 loop: CASSLRSFSVGPDQPQHF. CDR3 nucleotide sequence: TGTGCCAGCAGTTTGCGGTCCTTTTCGGTGGGGCCCGATCAGCCCCAGCATTTT.

To note about this clone: Other DNA sequences within the sample encode an identical CDR3. The chain joins TRBV5-1 to TRBJ2-5, with D uncertain. V dropped 0 bases and J dropped 0 bases, with 0 bases sitting between them. In germline, CDR1 is SGHRS, CDR2 YFSETQ. This CDR3 is built from 12 residues. The CDR3 coding sequence is TGCGCCAGCAGCTTGGACCAAGAGACCCAGTACTTC. It is translated as CASSLDQETQYF.

The V and J genes are TRBV7-9 and TRBJ2-1; a weak D match, TRBD2 (7 bases). Germline CDR1 reads SEHNR; CDR2 reads FQNEAQ (reference sequence). Trimming removed 5 bases from V and 7 bases from J, with 18 bases in between. This CDR3 contains 15 residues. The CDR3 nucleotides read TGTGCCAGCAGCCCGAGGGGGGGGCTGGGGAATGAGCAGTTCTTC. Protein product: CASSPRGGLGNEQFF.

The chain couples TRBV7-3 to TRBJ2-1; D possibly corresponds to TRBD2 (5 bases). V was trimmed by 2 bases and J by 4 bases, leaving 12 bases between them. The CDR3 has 15 amino acids. Germline CDR1 reads SGHTA; CDR2 reads FQGTGA. CDR3 coding DNA: TGTGCCAGCAGCTTACAGTCTAGCATGTACAATGAGCAGTTCTTC. The encoded protein is CASSLQSSMYNEQFF.

A note on this clone: The identical CDR3 is also encoded by other nucleotide sequences in the sample. This chain links TRBV7-2 with TRBJ2-1, with no clear D. The V end was cut by 5 bases, the J end by 0 bases, with 5 bases between. This CDR3 region has 13 residues. Germline V gene data show CDR1 as SGHTA and CDR2 as FQGNSA. As DNA, the CDR3 is TGTGCCAGCAGCCCTAGCTCCTACAATGAGCAGTTCTTC. It specifies CASSPSSYNEQFF.

The V and J genes are TRBV11-3 and TRBJ1-1; D is possibly TRBD1 (6 bases). The CDR3 length is 12 residues. Trimming cost V 2 bases and J 8 bases, with 9 bases left between them. CDR1 is SGHNT, CDR2 YENEEA, per germline. CDR3 DNA: TGTGCCAGCAGCTTACGGGGGCGCGAAGCTTTCTTT. Translating it yields CASSLRGREAFF.

The V call is TRBV11-2, the J call TRBJ2-5; D is perhaps TRBD2 (5 bases). V lost 7 bases and J lost 5, with 8 bases in between. Germline V gene sequence: CDR1 SGHAT, CDR2 FQNNGV. The CDR3 runs 11 residues. The chain's CDR3 is CASTAGETQYF. DNA for the CDR3: TGTGCCAGCACCGCGGGCGAGACCCAGTACTTC.